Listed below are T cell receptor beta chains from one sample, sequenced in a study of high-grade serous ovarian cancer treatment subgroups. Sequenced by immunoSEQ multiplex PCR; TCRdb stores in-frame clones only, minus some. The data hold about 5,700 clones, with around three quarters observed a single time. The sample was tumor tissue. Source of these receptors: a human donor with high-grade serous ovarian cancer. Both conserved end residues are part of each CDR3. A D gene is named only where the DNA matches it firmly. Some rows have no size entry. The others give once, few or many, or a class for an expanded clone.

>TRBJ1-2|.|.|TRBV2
CASSEGGEGYTF
TGTGCCAGCAGTGAAGGGGGGGAAGGCTACACCTTC
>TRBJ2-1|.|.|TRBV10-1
CASSESQNPNEQFF
TGCGCCAGCAGTGAGTCGCAAAACCCCAATGAGCAGTTCTTC
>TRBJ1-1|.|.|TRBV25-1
CASSRNTEAFF
TGTGCCAGCAGTAGGAACACTGAAGCTTTCTTT
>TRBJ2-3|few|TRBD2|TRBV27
CASSLLAGGTDTQYF
TGTGCCAGCAGTTTATTGGCGGGGGGAACGGATACGCAGTATTTT
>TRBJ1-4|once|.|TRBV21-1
CASSKFDPGHRSPFF
TGTGCCAGCAGCAAATTTGACCCGGGACACCGATCCCCCTTTTTC
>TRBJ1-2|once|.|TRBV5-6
CASSLGAHWSYTF
TGTGCCAGCAGCTTGGGGGCCCACTGGAGCTACACCTTC
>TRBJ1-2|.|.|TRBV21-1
CASSKGRGLYGYTF
TGTGCCAGCAGCAAAGGGAGGGGGCTCTATGGCTACACCTTC
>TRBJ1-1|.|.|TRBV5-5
CASSLGLNTEAFF
TGTGCCAGCAGCTTGGGTCTGAACACTGAAGCTTTCTTT
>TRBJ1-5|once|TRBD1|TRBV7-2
CASSSGTGPGPQHF
TGTGCCAGCAGCTCTGGGACAGGTCCGGGGCCCCAGCATTTT
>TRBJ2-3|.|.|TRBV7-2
CASSLVTQYF
TGTGCCAGCAGCTTAGTGACGCAGTATTTT
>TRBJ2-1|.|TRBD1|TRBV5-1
CASSLGAGQGGYNEQFF
TGCGCCAGCAGCTTGGGAGCGGGACAGGGGGGCTACAATGAGCAGTTCTTC
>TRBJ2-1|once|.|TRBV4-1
CASSQEFVYNEQFF
TGCGCCAGCAGCCAAGAGTTTGTGTACAATGAGCAGTTCTTC
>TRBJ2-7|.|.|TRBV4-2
CASSQERRGRETYEQYF
TGTGCCAGCAGCCAAGAACGTAGGGGCAGGGAAACCTACGAGCAGTACTTC
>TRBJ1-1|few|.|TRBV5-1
CASSLSGTEAFF
TGCGCCAGCAGCTTGTCCGGCACTGAAGCTTTCTTT
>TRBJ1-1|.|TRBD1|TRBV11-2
CASSRAGTGGEAFF
TGTGCCAGCAGCCGTGCCGGGACAGGGGGCGAAGCTTTCTTT
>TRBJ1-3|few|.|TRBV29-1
CSAMDSLRNTIYF
TGCAGCGCTATGGACTCTTTGAGAAACACCATATATTTT
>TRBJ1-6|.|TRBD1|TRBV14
CASSRSPGGSWNSPLHF
TGTGCCAGCAGCCGTTCCCCAGGGGGTAGCTGGAATTCACCCCTCCACTTT
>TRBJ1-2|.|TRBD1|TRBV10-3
CAISDDRGHGYTF
TGTGCCATCAGTGACGACAGGGGGCATGGCTACACCTTC
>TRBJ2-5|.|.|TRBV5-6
CASSLAPQETQYF
TGTGCCAGCAGCTTAGCACCACAAGAGACCCAGTACTTC
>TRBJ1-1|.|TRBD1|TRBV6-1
CASSVRDRVNTEAFF
TGTGCCAGCAGTGTCCGGGACAGGGTGAACACTGAAGCTTTCTTT
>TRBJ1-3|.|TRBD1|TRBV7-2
CASSFTGTGSSGNTIYF
TGTGCCAGCAGCTTCACCGGGACAGGTTCCTCTGGAAACACCATATATTTT
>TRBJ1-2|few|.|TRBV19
CASCPGGRENYGYTF
TGTGCCAGTTGCCCCGGGGGCAGGGAGAACTATGGCTACACCTTC
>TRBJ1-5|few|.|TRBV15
CATSNSNQPQHF
TGTGCCACCAGCAACAGCAATCAGCCCCAGCATTTT
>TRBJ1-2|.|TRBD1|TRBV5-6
CASSLGQGDYGYTF
TGCGCCAGCAGCCTCGGACAGGGGGACTATGGCTACACCTTC
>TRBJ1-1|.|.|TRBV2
CASSERGGGIGNTEAFF
TGTGCCAGCAGTGAAAGAGGCGGGGGGATAGGGAACACTGAAGCTTTCTTT
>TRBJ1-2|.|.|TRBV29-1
CSVELLKFYGYTF
TGCAGCGTTGAATTACTCAAGTTCTATGGCTACACCTTC
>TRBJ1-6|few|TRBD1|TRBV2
CASSTTGVYSPLHF
TGTGCCAGCAGTACGACAGGGGTCTATTCACCCCTCCACTTT
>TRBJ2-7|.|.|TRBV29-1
CSGAQGYEQYF
TGCAGCGGGGCTCAGGGCTACGAGCAGTACTTC
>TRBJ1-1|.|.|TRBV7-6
CASSLGGLTEAFF
TGTGCCAGCAGCTTAGGTGGCCTCACTGAAGCTTTCTTT
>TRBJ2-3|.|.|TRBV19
CASSVRDTYTDTQYF
TGTGCCAGTAGTGTCCGGGACACATACACAGATACGCAGTATTTT
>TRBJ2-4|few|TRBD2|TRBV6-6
CASSYRASGGRNIQYF
TGTGCCAGCAGTTACCGAGCTAGCGGGGGAAGAAACATTCAGTACTTC
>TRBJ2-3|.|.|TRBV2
CASSALFGTDTQYF
TGTGCCAGCAGTGCGTTATTTGGCACAGATACGCAGTATTTT
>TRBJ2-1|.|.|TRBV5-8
CASSFGEGREQFF
TGTGCCAGCAGCTTTGGAGAGGGCAGGGAGCAGTTCTTC
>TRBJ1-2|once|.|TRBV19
CASSIPPPQPANYGYTF
TGTGCCAGTAGTATACCCCCCCCGCAGCCCGCTAACTATGGCTACACCTTC
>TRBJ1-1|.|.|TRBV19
CASSISAGSRDGAFF
TGTGCCAGTAGTATTAGTGCAGGGTCCAGGGATGGGGCTTTCTTT
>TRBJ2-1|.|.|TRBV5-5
CASSLGATLGGEQFF
TGTGCCAGCAGCTTGGGGGCTACCCTAGGCGGTGAGCAGTTCTTC
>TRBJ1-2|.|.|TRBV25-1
CASSEDGRTYGYTF
TGTGCCAGCAGTGAAGACGGACGGACCTATGGCTACACCTTC
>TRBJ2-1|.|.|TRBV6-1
CASSDIQGRSYNEQFF
TGTGCCAGCAGTGATATTCAGGGGCGCTCCTACAATGAGCAGTTCTTC
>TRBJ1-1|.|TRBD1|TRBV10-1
CASSEGDRTEAFF
TGCGCCAGCAGTGAAGGGGACAGGACTGAAGCTTTCTTT
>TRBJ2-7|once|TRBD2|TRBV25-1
CASSLAGAYEQYF
TGTGCCAGCAGCTTAGCGGGGGCCTACGAGCAGTACTTC
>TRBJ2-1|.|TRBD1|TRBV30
CAWSVGARGYNEQFF
TGTGCCTGGAGTGTGGGGGCCAGGGGGTACAATGAGCAGTTCTTC
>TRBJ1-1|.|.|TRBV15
CATSRDLNTEAFF
TGTGCCACCAGCAGAGATCTGAACACTGAAGCTTTCTTT
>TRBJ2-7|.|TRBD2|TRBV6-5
CASRRLAGTGEQYF
TGTGCCAGCAGGAGACTAGCGGGGACGGGCGAGCAGTACTTC